Each of the 21 T cell receptor beta chains below was sequenced from the same sample in a study of cytomegalovirus exposure and HLA in healthy donors. The PCR made use of 60 Vbeta and 13 Jbeta primers. The assay was immunoSEQ multiplex PCR, and TCRdb's table has in-frame clones only and misses some. The profile covers 140,000 or so clones, with around 59% appearing a single time and over 1.5% taken by the ten largest. Input material: PBMCs. The receptors derive from a male donor in good health and CMV-seronegative.

Note on this clone: The sample carries other DNA sequences with the same CDR3. The chain links TRBV5-1 to TRBJ1-5; D possibly corresponds to TRBD1 (6 bases). V was cut by 3 bases and J by 8 bases, with 12 bases left in between. The CDR3 length is 13 residues. Per the germline V gene, CDR1 is SGHRS and CDR2 is YFSETQ. The CDR3 loop is CASSSQGLEPQHF. The CDR3, as DNA: TGCGCCAGCAGCTCTCAGGGGCTTGAGCCCCAGCATTTT.

The chain combines TRBV18 with TRBJ2-7, with TRBD1 matching 9 bases. The junction had 4 bases not matched to a gene; V was cut back by 5 bases and J by 2 bases. Germline assignment: CDR1 KGHSH and CDR2 LQKENI. The CDR3 covers 14 residues. The CDR3: CASSEDRGAYEQYF. The CDR3 nucleotides read TGTGCCAGCTCAGAGGACAGGGGAGCCTACGAGCAGTACTTC.

V is TRBV21-1 and J is TRBJ1-4; the table's TRBD1 call for D was not verified on the DNA. TRBV21-1 is a documented pseudogene. The CDR3 consists of 22 residues. The CDR3 here is CASSLKRGPELDGDSTNEKLFF. Here the CDR3 DNA reads TGTGCCAGCAGTTTAAAAAGGGGGCCCGAACTGGACGGGGACTCAACTAATGAAAAACTGTTTTTT.

Note on this clone: The junction departs from germline at one end; a sequencing error may be responsible. This chain joins TRBV5-4 and TRBJ2-2; 9 bases are a match to TRBD1. The CDR3 contains 15 residues. Germline CDR1 is SGHNT and CDR2 is YYREEE (reference sequence). The CDR3 nucleotides read TGTGCCAGCAGCCAGGGACAGGGTGGCACCGAGGAGCTGTTTTTT. Its protein product is CASSQGQGGTEELFF.

The chain is built from TRBV6-5 and TRBJ1-4; D possibly corresponds to TRBD1 (6 bases). Germline-derived CDR1 and CDR2 are MNHEY and SVGAGI. V shed 0 bases and J shed 3 bases, with 8 bases lying between them. The length of the CDR3 is 15 residues. For the CDR3, the DNA is TGTGCCAGCAGTTACTCCCCAGGGGCTAATGAAAAACTGTTTTTT. The encoded protein is CASSYSPGANEKLFF.

This clone was detected once. V and J are TRBV5-4 and TRBJ2-3, with 7 bases that match TRBD1. The V and J ends lost 1 base and 0 bases, in that order; junction bases with no gene match: 8. This CDR3 is 17 amino acids long. CDR1 is SGHNT, CDR2 YYREEE, per germline (reference sequence). This CDR3 is CASSLWTGATSTDTQYF. The DNA of the CDR3 is TGTGCCAGCAGCTTGTGGACAGGCGCCACTAGCACAGATACGCAGTATTTT. Based on the CDR3 plus reference TRBV5-4 and TRBJ2-3, the full variable domain is ETGVTQSPTHLIKTRGQQVTLRCSSQSGHNTVSWYQQALGQGPQFIFQYYREEENGRGNFPPRFSGLQFPNYSSELNVNALELDDSALYLCASSLWTGATSTDTQYFGPGTRLTVL.

This chain uses TRBV10-1 with TRBJ2-4, with 10 bases lining up with TRBD1. V shed 3 bases, J shed 3 bases, and the junction held 5 bases outside the gene matches. The CDR3 totals 16 residues. Germline CDR1 and CDR2: WNHNN and SYGVQD (reference sequence). This CDR3 is CASSDGTGEGKNIQYF. DNA for the CDR3: TGCGCCAGCAGTGATGGGACAGGGGAGGGCAAAAACATTCAGTACTTC.

The V gene is TRBV29-1, the J gene TRBJ1-1; a weak D match, TRBD1 (5 bases). The ends were cut back, 3 bases at V and 0 bases at J, with 8 bases in the middle. Germline values: CDR1 SQVTM, CDR2 ANQGSEA. CDR3 length: 13 amino acids. CDR3 DNA sequence: TGCAGCGTTGATGGGGGGTTGAACACTGAAGCTTTCTTT. It specifies CSVDGGLNTEAFF. Looking up the rest from reference TRBV29-1 and TRBJ1-1 gives the full variable domain: SAVISQKPSRDICQRGTSLTIQCQVDSQVTMMFWYRQQPGQSLTLIATANQGSEATYESGFVIDKFPISRPNLTFSTLTVSNMSPEDSSIYLCSVDGGLNTEAFFGQGTRLTVV.

V and J are TRBV6-1 and TRBJ1-5; D uncertain. The germline V and J ends were trimmed by 3 bases and 0 bases, with 6 bases remaining between them. The germline CDR1 and CDR2 sequences are MNHNS and SASEGT. This CDR3 comprises 14 residues. The DNA of the CDR3 is TGTGCCAGCAGTGACCTTTATAGCAATCAGCCCCAGCATTTT. It encodes CASSDLYSNQPQHF.

This clone has only a few counts. The chain recombines TRBV28 with TRBJ1-2; TRBD1 might be the D (6 bases). The V and J ends lost 5 bases and 2 bases respectively, with 9 bases between them. Germline V CDR1 and CDR2: MDHEN, SYDVKM. This CDR3 is 13 amino acids long. DNA for the CDR3: TGTGCCAGCAGTACACAGGGAAACTATGGCTACACCTTC. As protein: CASSTQGNYGYTF.

The rearrangement joins TRBV7-2 to TRBJ2-5, with TRBD1 as a possible D gene (6 bases). Deletions cut 6 bases from V and 5 bases from J, with 16 bases between. CDR3 length equals 14 residues. Germline CDR1 reads SGHTA; CDR2 reads FQGNSA. CDR3 sequence (DNA): TGTGCCAGCAGACTCCTACAGGGTCTGGAGACCCAGTACTTC. Residues: CASRLLQGLETQYF.

The chain carries TRBV27 and TRBJ1-5, with TRBD1 matching 8 bases. Germline CDR1 is MNHEY and CDR2 is SMNVEV (reference sequence). This CDR3 has 15 amino acids. V shed 5 bases, J shed 0 bases, and the junction held 3 bases outside the gene matches. The CDR3 sequence: CASSPGTGSNQPQHF. DNA for the CDR3: TGTGCCAGCAGTCCCGGGACAGGTAGCAATCAGCCCCAGCATTTT.

The chain recombines TRBV10-3 with TRBJ1-2, with 8 bases fitting TRBD1. Germline lookup yields CDR1 ENHRY and CDR2 SYGVKD. V was clipped by 4 bases and J by 0 bases; unmatched bases: 10. The CDR3 extends over 17 amino acids. The CDR3 coding sequence is TGTGCCATCAGTGTTGGGGGACAGGCCCTAGCTAACTATGGCTACACCTTC. Translated, it gives CAISVGGQALANYGYTF.

This rearrangement joins TRBV5-3 to TRBJ2-2; 7 bases fit TRBD1. TRBV5-3 is an ORF, with its function uncertain. Losses at the gene ends were 4 bases for V and 6 bases for J; bases not matched to a gene: 6. The CDR3 is made up of 14 amino acids. The CDR3 here is CARSKNRGAGELFF. Here the CDR3 DNA reads TGTGCCAGAAGCAAAAACAGGGGTGCCGGGGAGCTGTTTTTT.

The rearrangement joins TRBV2 to TRBJ2-3, with 12 bases fitting TRBD2. The CDR3 runs 15 residues. CDR1 and CDR2 from the germline V gene are SNHLY and FYNNEI. The J segment lost 4 bases and the V segment lost 2 bases, leaving 1 base of the junction unmatched. Here the CDR3 reads CASSELAGGPDTQYF. Here the CDR3 DNA reads TGTGCCAGCAGTGAACTAGCGGGGGGGCCAGATACGCAGTATTTT.

The rearrangement uses TRBV4-1 and TRBJ2-7; no clear D gene. The germline V gene has CDR1 MGHRA and CDR2 YSYEKL. There are 15 residues in the CDR3. Trimming pared 0 bases from V and 2 bases from J, leaving 11 bases between. The CDR3 spells CASSQDPSQTYEQYF. Here the CDR3 DNA reads TGCGCCAGCAGCCAAGATCCATCACAGACCTACGAGCAGTACTTC.

The rearrangement uses TRBV28 and TRBJ1-2; 8 nucleotides align to TRBD1. The V gene end was trimmed by 8 bases and the J gene end by 4 bases; junction bases not matched to a gene: 24. CDR1 is MDHEN, CDR2 SYDVKM, per germline. The CDR3 consists of 19 residues. The CDR3 is CASGDGQGRGMGASYGYTF. DNA of the CDR3: TGTGCCAGCGGAGACGGACAGGGAAGAGGGATGGGGGCCAGCTATGGCTACACCTTC.

The V and J genes are TRBV6-6 and TRBJ2-7; D ambiguous. The CDR3 is 12 residues long. V was clipped by 2 bases and J by 1 base, with 3 bases between them. In germline, CDR1 is MNHNY, CDR2 SVGAGI (reference sequence). CDR3 sequence: CASSYRSYEQYF. CDR3 bases: TGTGCCAGCAGTTACCGTTCCTACGAGCAGTACTTC.

This clone was observed a handful of times. This chain uses TRBV29-1 with TRBJ2-7; 7 positions match TRBD1. The CDR3 runs 14 residues. Germline lookup yields CDR1 SQVTM and CDR2 ANQGSEA. Trimming removed 5 bases from V and 3 bases from J; junction bases left unmatched: 10. The CDR3 sequence: CSVTTGQVVYEQYF. The CDR3 DNA sequence: TGCAGCGTTACTACCGGACAGGTGGTCTACGAGCAGTACTTC.

Note on this clone: Distinct nucleotide sequences in the sample also encode this CDR3. V is TRBV11-1 and J is TRBJ1-6; D is perhaps TRBD1 (6 bases). Per the germline V gene, CDR1 is SGHAT and CDR2 is FQDESV (reference sequence). CDR3 length: 14 amino acids. The germline V and J ends were trimmed by 5 bases and 7 bases, with 12 bases remaining between them. CDR3 sequence reads: CASSRTGNNSPLHF. DNA of the CDR3: TGTGCCAGCAGCCGTACAGGGAACAATTCACCCCTCCACTTT.

The V call is TRBV14, the J call TRBJ1-2, with TRBD1 matching 11 bases. The V and J ends lost 8 bases and 8 bases, in that order; junction bases with no gene match: 13. Germline CDR1 and CDR2: SGHDN and FVKESK. The length of the CDR3 is 15 residues. DNA for the CDR3: TGTGCCAGCGCAAGGACAGGGGGCGGTTTCTCCGGCTACACCTTC. This translates into CASARTGGGFSGYTF.